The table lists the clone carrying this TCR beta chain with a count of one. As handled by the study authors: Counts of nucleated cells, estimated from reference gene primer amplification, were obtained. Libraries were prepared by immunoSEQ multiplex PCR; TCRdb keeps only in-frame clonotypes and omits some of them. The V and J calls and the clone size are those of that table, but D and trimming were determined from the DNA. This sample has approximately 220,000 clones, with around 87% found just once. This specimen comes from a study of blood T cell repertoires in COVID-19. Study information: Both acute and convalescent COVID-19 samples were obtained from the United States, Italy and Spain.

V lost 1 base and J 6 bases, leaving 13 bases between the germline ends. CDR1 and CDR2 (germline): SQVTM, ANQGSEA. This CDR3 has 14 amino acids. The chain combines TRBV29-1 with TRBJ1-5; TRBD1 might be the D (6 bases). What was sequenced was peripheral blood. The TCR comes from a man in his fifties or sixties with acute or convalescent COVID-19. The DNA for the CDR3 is TGCAGCGTTGAAGGAGGGGGGGTCGGTCAGCCCCAGCATTTT. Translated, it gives CSVEGGGVGQPQHF.